A selection of T cell receptor beta chains follows, all from one sample in a study of T cells in Graves' hyperthyroidism and ophthalmopathy. In TCRdb, the multiplex PCR reads were re-called with MiXCR into one record per CDR3 protein. Among 450,000 to 600,000 distinct CDR3 sequences listed, just under 20% were seen once. The material sequenced was blood. All receptors derive from a man aged 35 to 55 with Graves' ophthalmopathy. The CDR3 runs from the conserved cysteine through the conserved F or W. A D gene is named only where the DNA matches it firmly. Where a row states a size, it is once, few, many or the class of an expanded clone; other rows omit it.

size	D	V	J	DNA	CDR3
many	.	TRBV28	TRBJ2-3	TGTGCCAGCAGTTTAAGGACTCCCCGGGATACGCAGTATTTT	CASSLRTPRDTQYF
many	.	TRBV27	TRBJ2-5	TGTGCCAGCCAGCTCAAACTTGGGGGGACCCAGTACTTC	CASQLKLGGTQYF
.	.	TRBV20-1	TRBJ1-6	TGCAGTGTTTACTTGCTTGGCAGGGGAGGTTCACCCCTCCACTTT	CSVYLLGRGGSPLHF
.	.	TRBV20-1	TRBJ1-3	TGCAGTGCTAGAGATCCGGGCCGTCGTGGAAACACCATATATTTT	CSARDPGRRGNTIYF
.	.	TRBV18	TRBJ1-3	TGTGCCAGCTCACAAACGGGGCCAACAAGGGGATCTGGAAACACCATATATTTT	CASSQTGPTRGSGNTIYF
many	TRBD2	TRBV28	TRBJ2-7	TGTGCCAGCAGGGTTAGCGGGAACGCCCACGAGCAGTACTTC	CASRVSGNAHEQYF
few	.	TRBV7-9	TRBJ2-5	TGTGCCAGCAGCTTAGCACTACCGCCCTCTCAAGAGACCCAGTACTTC	CASSLALPPSQETQYF
once	.	TRBV12-3/TRBV12-4	TRBJ2-7	TGTGCCAGCAGTGACCGGGACACGGGCTACGAGCAGTACTTC	CASSDRDTGYEQYF
many	.	TRBV3-1	TRBJ2-3	TGTGCCAGCAGCCAGGGCCCCTCGGGGGGCACAGATACGCAGTATTTT	CASSQGPSGGTDTQYF
.	TRBD1	TRBV4-2	TRBJ2-1	TGTGCCAGCAGCCAAGGCTCCGGGACAGGGAGGGATGAGCAGTTCTTC	CASSQGSGTGRDEQFF
many	TRBD2	TRBV7-2	TRBJ2-3	TGTGCCAGCAGCGCATCTAGCGGGAATACGCAGTATTTT	CASSASSGNTQYF
few	TRBD1	TRBV28	TRBJ2-4	TGTGCCACAAGGACAGGGGGCCCAACTGGGGTTCAGTACTTC	CATRTGGPTGVQYF
few	.	TRBV20-1	TRBJ1-6	TGCAGTGCTAGGATGGATTCACCCCTCCACTTT	CSARMDSPLHF
few	TRBD1	TRBV29-1	TRBJ2-7	TGCAGCGTTGCCCGACAGGGACCCTACGAGCAGTACTTC	CSVARQGPYEQYF
.	.	TRBV6-6	TRBJ1-2	TGTGCCAGCAGTTACTCCAGTGGACAGCTACTCTATGGCTACACCTTC	CASSYSSGQLLYGYTF
few	.	TRBV2	TRBJ2-2	TGTGCCAGCAGTGAATCGGCAGGGTCGGTCACCGGGGAGCTGTTTTTT	CASSESAGSVTGELFF
few	TRBD2	TRBV29-1	TRBJ2-5	TGCAGCGCAACACTAGCGGGGGGTGAGACCCAGTACTTC	CSATLAGGETQYF
many	TRBD2	TRBV12-3/TRBV12-4	TRBJ2-1	TGTGCCAGCACCCGGACTAGCGGGAGTTTAGATGAGCAGTTCTTC	CASTRTSGSLDEQFF
.	.	TRBV7-9	TRBJ2-1	TGTGCCAGCAGCTTCGAAGGCTCAACCTACAATGAGCAGTTCTTC	CASSFEGSTYNEQFF
few	.	TRBV5-8	TRBJ2-1	TGTGCCAGCAGCTTGGTTGGGACCTACAATGAGCAGTTCTTC	CASSLVGTYNEQFF
few	TRBD2	TRBV24-1	TRBJ2-3	TGTGCCACCAGTGATTCCAGCGGGGGGGCAACAGATACGCAGTATTTT	CATSDSSGGATDTQYF
many	.	TRBV11-1	TRBJ2-7	TGTGCCAGCAGCTTATATGAGGTGGCAGCCTACGAGCAGTACTTC	CASSLYEVAAYEQYF
few	TRBD1	TRBV3-1	TRBJ1-2	TGTGCCAGCAGCCTGGGAGACAGGGTCTATGGCTACACCTTC	CASSLGDRVYGYTF
.	.	TRBV9	TRBJ1-2	TGTGCCAGCAGCCCCCCCGTGGGCTTCTATGGCTACACCTTC	CASSPPVGFYGYTF
.	TRBD1	TRBV20-1	TRBJ1-5	TGCAGTGCTTACGGACAGGGAAGGGGACGTCAGCCCCAGCATTTT	CSAYGQGRGRQPQHF
once	TRBD2	TRBV4-2	TRBJ2-3	TGTGCCAGCAGCCGATTAGCGGGAGTGCAGGATACGCAGTATTTT	CASSRLAGVQDTQYF
many	TRBD1	TRBV28	TRBJ1-4	TGTGCCAGCAGTTCCTTCACAGGGGGGACGGAAAAACTGTTTTTT	CASSSFTGGTEKLFF
.	TRBD1	TRBV14	TRBJ2-7	TGTGCCAGCAGCTCCTGGACAGGGCCCGAGCAGTACTTC	CASSSWTGPEQYF
.	.	TRBV28	TRBJ1-4	TGTGCCAGCAGTCCCCTAATAGACGGTCGAGATGAAAAACTGTTTTTT	CASSPLIDGRDEKLFF
.	.	TRBV4-3	TRBJ1-5	TGCGCCAGCAGCCAAGACGGGTCTACAAATCAGCCCCAGCATTTT	CASSQDGSTNQPQHF
.	.	TRBV6-1	TRBJ1-1	TGTGCCAGCAGTGAAAGGGCGGGGAACACTGAAGCTTTCTTT	CASSERAGNTEAFF
.	TRBD2	TRBV2	TRBJ2-1	TGTGCCAGCAACGGACTAGCGGGGGGCCAAAGGAATGAGCAGTTCTTC	CASNGLAGGQRNEQFF
.	TRBD1	TRBV6-2/TRBV6-3	TRBJ1-5	TGTGCCAGCAGCGACAGGGACCAGCCCCAGCATTTT	CASSDRDQPQHF